This T cell receptor beta chain was profiled in a study of cytomegalovirus exposure and HLA in healthy donors. Germline lookup yields CDR1 MGHRA and CDR2 YSYEKL. The CDR3 runs to 15 residues. To note about this clone: Antigen: not known.

The PCR employed 60 Vbeta primers together with 13 Jbeta primers. The repertoire was sequenced with immunoSEQ multiplex PCR; TCRdb's copy has only in-frame clones and lacks some. In the table there are approximately 88,000 clones, 60% to 85% of which are singletons. The study's findings and limits: The study assumed roughly uniform donor sequencing depth for presence/absence analyses.

J is TRBJ2-5 and V is TRBV4-1; 10 bases map to TRBD2. The J call is doubtful: the DNA matches TRBJ2-7 better. Sequencing was carried out using PBMCs. The TCR comes from a man aged 18 to 29 in good health and CMV-seropositive. CDR3 sequence: CASSLRLAGSYEQYF. CDR3 nucleotide sequence: TGCGCCAGCAGCCTCAGACTAGCGGGCTCCTACGAGCAGTACTTC.